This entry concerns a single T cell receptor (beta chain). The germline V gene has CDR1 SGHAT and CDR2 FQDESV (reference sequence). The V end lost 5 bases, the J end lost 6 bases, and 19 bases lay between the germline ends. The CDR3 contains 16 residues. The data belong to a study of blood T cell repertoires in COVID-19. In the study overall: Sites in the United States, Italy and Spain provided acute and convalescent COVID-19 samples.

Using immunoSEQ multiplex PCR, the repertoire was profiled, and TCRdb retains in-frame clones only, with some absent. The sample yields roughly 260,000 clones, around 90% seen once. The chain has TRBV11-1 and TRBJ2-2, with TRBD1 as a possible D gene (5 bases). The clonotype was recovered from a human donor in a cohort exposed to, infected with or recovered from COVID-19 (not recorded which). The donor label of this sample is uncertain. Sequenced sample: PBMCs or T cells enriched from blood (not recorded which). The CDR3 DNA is TGTGCCAGCAGCCCCCCCCGGGTGGTAGGGGCCGGGGAGCTGTTTTTT. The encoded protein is CASSPPRVVGAGELFF.